These T cell receptor beta chains were read from a single sample in a study of MAIT cells during Salmonella Paratyphi A infection. Each CDR3 protein gets one entry after TCRdb re-called the 5' RACE reads with MiXCR. The sample includes hundreds of distinct CDR3 sequences, about 40% of them seen just once. The source material was MAIT cells from blood, sampled at the first sampling point of the challenge study. The source of these receptors is a person between 18 and 75 years old who was deliberately infected with Salmonella Paratyphi A in a paratyphoid fever challenge study. Both conserved end residues are part of each CDR3. The D gene is left open where the match is weak. Clone size is given for some rows only: seen once, a few or many times, or a class if the clone is expanded.

NA	TRBV20-1	NA	TRBJ2-2	CSASPRGRDTGELFF	TGCAGTGCATCCCCCCGGGGCAGAGACACCGGGGAGCTGTTTTTT
NA	TRBV7-9	NA	TRBJ2-1	CASSPKGGNEQFF	TGTGCCAGCAGCCCCAAGGGGGGCAATGAGCAGTTCTTC
TRBD1	TRBV11-3	NA	TRBJ2-5	CASSGGQGAVETQYF	TGTGCCAGCAGCGGAGGACAGGGGGCCGTTGAGACCCAGTACTTC
TRBD1	TRBV15	large	TRBJ2-5	CATSRGTGDAIETQYF	TGTGCCACCAGCAGAGGGACAGGGGACGCGATAGAGACCCAGTACTTC
NA	TRBV20-1	NA	TRBJ2-7	CSASPRGRDSSGSYEQYF	TGCAGTGCATCCCCCCGGGGCAGAGACTCCTCGGGCTCCTACGAGCAGTACTTC
TRBD2	TRBV6-1	large	TRBJ2-1	CASSEDTSGYNEQFF	TGTGCCAGCAGTGAAGACACTAGCGGGTACAATGAGCAGTTCTTC
TRBD2	TRBV6-4	NA	TRBJ2-1	CASSDSSGSQHEQFF	TGTGCCAGCAGTGACTCTAGCGGGAGTCAGCATGAGCAGTTCTTC
TRBD1	TRBV27	NA	TRBJ2-1	CASSNRGIGNEQFF	TGTGCCAGCAGTAACAGGGGAATAGGCAATGAGCAGTTCTTC
NA	TRBV21-1	NA	TRBJ2-7	CARGGADYEQYF	TGTGCCAGGGGGGGGGCAGACTACGAGCAGTACTTC
NA	TRBV15	large	TRBJ2-7	CATSRDSSGSYEQYF	TGTGCCACCAGCAGAGACTCCTCGGGCTCCTACGAGCAGTACTTC
NA	TRBV12-3/TRBV12-4	medium-sized	TRBJ2-7	CASSLGGFYEQYF	TGTGCCAGCAGTTTAGGGGGCTTCTACGAGCAGTACTTC
NA	TRBV6-4	once	TRBJ2-1	CASSDSGKVTYNEQFF	TGTGCCAGCAGTGACTCAGGGAAAGTGACCTACAATGAGCAGTTCTTC
TRBD2	TRBV20-1	few	TRBJ2-1	CSARDLAGSDNEQFF	TGCAGTGCTAGAGATCTAGCGGGATCCGATAATGAGCAGTTCTTC
TRBD2	TRBV25-1	NA	TRBJ2-1	CASSHSLAGRISYNEQFF	TGTGCCAGCAGTCATTCCTTAGCGGGGCGCATCTCCTACAATGAGCAGTTCTTC
NA	TRBV20-1	NA	TRBJ1-1	CSVQENTEAFF	TGCAGTGTCCAGGAGAACACTGAAGCTTTCTTT
TRBD1	TRBV3-1	few	TRBJ1-6	CASSQAGQGNYNSPLHF	TGTGCCAGCAGCCAAGCTGGACAGGGAAACTATAATTCACCCCTCCACTTT
TRBD1	TRBV20-1	NA	TRBJ1-1	CSAPGQGVTEAFF	TGCAGTGCACCCGGACAGGGGGTGACTGAAGCTTTCTTT
TRBD1	TRBV7-2	NA	TRBJ1-1	CASSLAGGNNEAFF	TGTGCCAGCAGCTTGGCAGGGGGGAACAATGAAGCTTTCTTT
TRBD2	TRBV6-1	large	TRBJ2-7	CASSDYSGSSYEQYF	TGTGCCAGCAGTGACTATAGCGGGAGTTCCTACGAGCAGTACTTC
NA	TRBV20-1	few	TRBJ2-1	CSARVRESDEQFF	TGCAGTGCTAGAGTGCGGGAATCAGATGAGCAGTTCTTC
TRBD1	TRBV4-2	NA	TRBJ2-6	CVSSPEQGAGANVLTF	TGTGTCAGCAGCCCAGAACAGGGGGCTGGGGCCAACGTCCTGACTTTC
NA	TRBV20-1	NA	TRBJ2-7	CSASPRGSPYEQYF	TGCAGTGCATCCCCCCGGGGCAGCCCATACGAGCAGTACTTC
NA	TRBV20-1	hyperexpanded	TRBJ1-1	CSAPLGNTEAFF	TGCAGTGCTCCGCTAGGGAACACTGAAGCTTTCTTT
TRBD1	TRBV11-2	NA	TRBJ2-2	CASSPGQAVTGELFF	TGTGCCAGCAGCCCGGGACAGGCCGTGACCGGGGAGCTGTTTTTT
NA	TRBV20-1	NA	TRBJ2-3	CSARDSEVTQYF	TGCAGTGCTAGAGATTCGGAGGTAACGCAGTATTTT
NA	TRBV15	NA	TRBJ2-7	CASRRDSSGSYEQYF	TGTGCCAGCAGAAGAGACTCCTCGGGCTCCTACGAGCAGTACTTC
NA	TRBV4-2	NA	TRBJ2-7	CTFAPAVCRTDSYEQYF	NA
TRBD2	TRBV7-7	large	TRBJ2-1	CASSAGLAGYNEQFF	TGTGCTAGCAGCGCCGGACTAGCGGGATACAATGAGCAGTTCTTC
TRBD2	TRBV6-4	NA	TRBJ2-3	CASSGTRGSGDTQYF	TGTGCCAGCAGTGGGACTCGCGGGAGTGGAGATACGCAGTATTTT
TRBD1	TRBV20-1	large	TRBJ2-7	CSASDRANYEQYF	TGCAGTGCTAGCGACAGGGCCAATTACGAGCAGTACTTC
TRBD2	TRBV20-1	large	TRBJ2-7	CSARSPEREGQVISPYEQYF	TGCAGTGCTAGATCTCCGGAGCGGGAGGGCCAAGTTATTTCTCCCTACGAGCAGTACTTC
NA	TRBV30	NA	TRBJ2-5	CAWSKGEVEPQYF	TGTGCCTGGAGTAAAGGGGAAGTCGAGCCCCAGTACTTC
NA	TRBV4-2	large	TRBJ2-7	CASSQGPGEEGHEQYF	TGTGCCAGCAGCCAAGGCCCGGGGGAGGAAGGTCACGAGCAGTACTTC
NA	TRBV6-4	few	TRBJ2-3	CASSPGSTDTQYF	TGTGCCAGCAGTCCTGGGAGCACAGATACGCAGTATTTT
TRBD2	TRBV20-1	NA	TRBJ2-1	CSARDLTSGYNEQFF	TGCAGTGCTAGAGATCTGACTAGCGGTTACAATGAGCAGTTCTTC
NA	TRBV6-4	medium-sized	TRBJ2-3	CASSEGSTDTQYF	TGTGCCAGCAGTGAAGGGTCCACAGATACGCAGTATTTT
TRBD1	TRBV6-4	NA	TRBJ2-1	CASSETPGQANNEQFF	TGTGCCAGCAGTGAAACCCCGGGACAGGCCAACAATGAGCAGTTCTTC
TRBD2	TRBV6-4	few	TRBJ2-3	CASSGTSGSGGGTDTQYF	TGTGCCAGCAGTGGGACTAGCGGGAGTGGCGGGGGCACAGATACGCAGTATTTT
TRBD2	TRBV15	NA	TRBJ2-3	CATSREAGGPDTQYF	TGTGCCACCAGCAGAGAAGCGGGAGGGCCAGATACGCAGTATTTT
TRBD1	TRBV7-6	NA	TRBJ2-2	CASSPGTGGNTGELFF	TGTGCCAGCAGCCCAGGGACAGGAGGGAACACCGGGGAGCTGTTTTTT
NA	TRBV20-1	medium-sized	TRBJ2-7	CSASRSSGGDEQYF	TGCAGTGCTAGTAGGAGTAGCGGAGGGGACGAGCAGTACTTC
TRBD2	TRBV4-1	NA	TRBJ2-1	CASSQEPSGSHNEQFF	TGCGCCAGCAGCCAAGAACCTAGCGGGAGCCACAATGAGCAGTTCTTC
NA	TRBV24-1	medium-sized	TRBJ2-2	CATSVGSSDTGELFF	TGTGCCACCAGTGTAGGATCTTCGGACACCGGGGAGCTGTTTTTT
TRBD2	TRBV7-3	once	TRBJ2-1	CASSSGLARVNEQFF	TGTGCCAGCAGCTCCGGACTAGCGAGGGTGAATGAGCAGTTCTTC
NA	TRBV20-1	few	TRBJ2-7	CSARGGADYEQYF	TGCAGTGCCAGGGGGGGGGCAGACTACGAGCAGTACTTC
NA	TRBV12-3/TRBV12-4	NA	TRBJ2-4	CASSLPPENIQYF	TGTGCCAGCAGTCTCCCCCCCGAAAACATTCAGTACTTC
TRBD1	TRBV6-5	medium-sized	TRBJ2-7	CASSLGQAYTYEQYF	TGTGCCAGCAGCTTAGGACAGGCGTATACCTACGAGCAGTACTTC
TRBD2	TRBV20-1	NA	TRBJ2-1	CIARDLAGSDNEQFF	TGCATTGCTAGAGATCTAGCGGGATCCGATAATGAGCAGTTCTTC
NA	TRBV21-1	medium-sized	TRBJ1-2	CASSKAGYGYTF	TGTGCCAGCAGCAAAGCGGGGTATGGCTACACCTTC
NA	TRBV6-4	NA	TRBJ2-3	CASSGTTTDTQYF	TGTGCCAGCAGTGGGACCACCACAGATACGCAGTATTTT
NA	TRBV7-2	NA	TRBJ2-7	CASSYPLYEQYF	TGTGCCAGCAGCTACCCCCTCTACGAGCAGTACTTC
TRBD1	TRBV28	NA	TRBJ2-6	CASSPTGGGGANVLTF	TGTGCCAGCAGTCCAACAGGGGGCGGTGGGGCCAACGTCCTGACTTTC
NA	TRBV20-1	NA	TRBJ2-7	CSASIRDPYEQYF	TGCAGTGCTAGTATCAGGGATCCCTACGAGCAGTACTTC
TRBD2	TRBV6-4	NA	TRBJ2-3	CASSDSTSGRTDTQYF	TGTGCCAGCAGTGACTCGACTAGCGGGCGCACAGATACGCAGTATTTT
NA	TRBV6-5	NA	TRBJ2-7	CASSYSGPTYEQYF	TGTGCCAGCAGTTACTCGGGCCCTACCTACGAGCAGTACTTC
TRBD1	TRBV20-1	NA	TRBJ2-7	CSARDGTGSPYEQYF	TGCAGTGCTAGAGATGGGACAGGGAGCCCCTACGAGCAGTACTTC
NA	TRBV6-4	NA	TRBJ2-3	CASSGASGSTDTQYF	TGTGCCAGCAGTGGTGCGAGCGGGAGCACAGATACGCAGTATTTT
TRBD2	TRBV11-2	few	TRBJ2-1	CASSPGTSPYNEQFF	TGTGCCAGCAGCCCAGGGACTAGCCCTTACAATGAGCAGTTCTTC